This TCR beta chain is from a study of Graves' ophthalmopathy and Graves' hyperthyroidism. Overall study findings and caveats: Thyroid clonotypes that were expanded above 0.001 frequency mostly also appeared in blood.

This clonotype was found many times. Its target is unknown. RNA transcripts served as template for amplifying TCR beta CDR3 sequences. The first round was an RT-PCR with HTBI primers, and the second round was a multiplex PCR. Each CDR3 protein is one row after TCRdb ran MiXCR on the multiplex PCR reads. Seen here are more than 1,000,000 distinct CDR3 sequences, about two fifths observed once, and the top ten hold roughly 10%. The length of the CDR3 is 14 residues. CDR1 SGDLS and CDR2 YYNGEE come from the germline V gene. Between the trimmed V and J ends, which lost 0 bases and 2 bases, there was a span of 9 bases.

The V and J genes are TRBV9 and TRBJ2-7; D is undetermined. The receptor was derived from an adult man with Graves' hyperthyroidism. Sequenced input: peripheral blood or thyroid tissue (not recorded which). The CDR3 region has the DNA TGTGCCAGCAGCGTAGGTCAGCTACCCTACGAGCAGTACTTC. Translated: CASSVGQLPYEQYF.